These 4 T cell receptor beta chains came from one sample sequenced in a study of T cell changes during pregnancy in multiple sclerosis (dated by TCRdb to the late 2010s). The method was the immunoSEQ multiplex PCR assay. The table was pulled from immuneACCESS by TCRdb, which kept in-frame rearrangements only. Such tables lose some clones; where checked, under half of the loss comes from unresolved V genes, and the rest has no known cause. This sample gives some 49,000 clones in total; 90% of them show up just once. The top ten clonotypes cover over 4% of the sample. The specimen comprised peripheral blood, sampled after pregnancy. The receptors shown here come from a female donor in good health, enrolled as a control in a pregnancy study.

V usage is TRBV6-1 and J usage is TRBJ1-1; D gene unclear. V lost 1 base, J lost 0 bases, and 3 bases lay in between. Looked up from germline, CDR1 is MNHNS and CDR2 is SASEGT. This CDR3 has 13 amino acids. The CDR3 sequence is CASSEGMNTEAFF. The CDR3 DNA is TGTGCCAGCAGTGAAGGTATGAACACTGAAGCTTTCTTT.

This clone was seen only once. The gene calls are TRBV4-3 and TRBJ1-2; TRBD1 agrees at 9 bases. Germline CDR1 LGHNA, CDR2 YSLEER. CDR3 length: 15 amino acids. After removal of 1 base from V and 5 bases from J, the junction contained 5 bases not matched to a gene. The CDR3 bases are TGCGCCAGCAGCCAAGGCGGGACAGGGAGGTATGGCTACACCTTC. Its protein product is CASSQGGTGRYGYTF.

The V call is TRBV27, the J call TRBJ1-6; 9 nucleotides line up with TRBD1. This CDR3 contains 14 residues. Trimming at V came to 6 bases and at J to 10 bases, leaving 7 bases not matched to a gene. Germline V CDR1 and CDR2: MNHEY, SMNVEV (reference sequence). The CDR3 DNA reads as TGTGCCAGCAGCCTCCGGGACAGGGAGTCACCCCTCCACTTT. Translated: CASSLRDRESPLHF.

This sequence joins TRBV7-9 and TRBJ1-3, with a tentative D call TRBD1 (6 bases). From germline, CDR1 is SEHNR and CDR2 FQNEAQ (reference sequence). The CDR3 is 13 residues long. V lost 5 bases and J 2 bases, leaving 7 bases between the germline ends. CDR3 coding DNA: TGTGCCAGCAGCCCAGGGGCTGGAAACACCATATATTTT. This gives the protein CASSPGAGNTIYF.